The present entry profiles one TCR beta chain with its context. Its antigen is as yet unknown. The data were taken from a study of OX40 agonist ivuxolimab in advanced cancers. Study outcomes and limitations: In the 0.1 to 3.0 mg/kg range, CD4+ and CD8+ blood T cells had expanded clonally by week 6. Expanded peripheral T cell antigen specificity was not determined. CD8+ T cells averaged more expanded clones than CD4+. Some of the lowest clonal expansion was seen in partial responders at 0.1-3.0 mg/kg.

Sequenced by immunoSEQ multiplex PCR; TCRdb stores in-frame clones only, minus some. The data contain under 45,000 clones, 70% to 90% of them singletons. The sequence derives from an adult with an advanced solid tumor such as melanoma, head and neck, liver or kidney cancer. This specimen consisted of CD4+ or CD8+ T cells sorted from blood, obtained in a trial of the OX40 agonist ivuxolimab.

CDR3 nucleotide sequence: TGCGCCAGCAGCTTCCCAGACGGCCGACGCTCTTCTAACCAAGGGCACACTGGTACAGATACGCAGTATTTT. Its protein product is CASSFPDGRRSSNQGHTGTDTQYF. This chain connects TRBV5-1 to TRBJ2-3; D not certain. Germline-derived CDR1 and CDR2 are SGHRS and YFSETQ. The CDR3 consists of 24 residues. The germline V and J ends were trimmed by 2 bases and 3 bases, with 40 bases remaining between them. Using reference TRBV5-1 and TRBJ2-3 for the parts outside the CDR3, the full variable domain is KAGVTQTPRYLIKTRGQQVTLSCSPISGHRSVSWYQQTPGQGLQFLFEYFSETQRNKGNFPGRFSGRQFSNSRSEMNVSTLELGDSALYLCASSFPDGRRSSNQGHTGTDTQYFGPGTRLTVL.